These T cell receptor beta chains were read from a single sample in a study of blood T cell repertoires in COVID-19. TCRdb keeps only in-frame clones here, not all; method: immunoSEQ multiplex PCR. The sample yields about 59,000 clones, about nine tenths seen once. Input material: peripheral blood. Receptor source: a human donor in a cohort sampled during active COVID-19. Both conserved end residues are trimmed from each CDR3. The D gene is left open where the match is weak. Expanded clones get a size class; other rows say once, few or many, or leave the size out.

D gene	clone size	V gene	J gene	CDR3 protein
TRBD2	NA	TRBV10-3	TRBJ2-3	AISGGSGISTDTQY
NA	few	TRBV2	TRBJ2-5	ASSARLLGETQY
NA	NA	TRBV19	TRBJ2-7	ASGVYYEQY
NA	NA	TRBV5-1	TRBJ2-7	ASSFLGQNYEQY
NA	NA	TRBV5-1	TRBJ1-6	ASRDNYNSPLH
NA	NA	TRBV5-5	TRBJ2-7	ASSLGSTYEQY
TRBD2	NA	TRBV7-6	TRBJ2-3	ASSLRLTFGTSGGAGTDTQY
TRBD2	NA	TRBV6-5	TRBJ2-5	ASRGGRAAETQY
NA	NA	TRBV5-1	TRBJ1-3	ASRGGAGRGNTIY
NA	NA	TRBV4-1	TRBJ1-5	ASSLREGADSNQPQH
TRBD1	NA	TRBV13	TRBJ2-5	ASSSGTEKTQY
TRBD2	NA	TRBV3-1/TRBV3-2	TRBJ2-1	ASSQDEPLAGEVHEQF
NA	NA	TRBV18	TRBJ1-5	ASSQDIAGQPQH
TRBD2	NA	TRBV19	TRBJ2-5	ASSTPGLAGGGVTQY
NA	NA	TRBV27	TRBJ1-2	ASSTWTDFPYGYT
TRBD1	NA	TRBV5-1	TRBJ1-2	ASSRDRGVNYGYT
TRBD1	NA	TRBV6-1	TRBJ2-4	ASSEGGQGDIQY
TRBD2	NA	TRBV11-3	TRBJ2-2	ASSAYPSGSITGELF
TRBD1	few	TRBV7-2	TRBJ1-2	ASSTGQGYGYT
NA	NA	TRBV2	TRBJ2-2	ASRPHPAGELF
TRBD1	NA	TRBV5-1	TRBJ1-2	ASRGPTGGLYGYT
TRBD2	NA	TRBV5-1	TRBJ2-1	ASSADSGSSYNEQF
TRBD1	NA	TRBV25-1	TRBJ2-1	ASSPQGLPYNEQF
TRBD2	NA	TRBV5-1	TRBJ2-1	ASSLVTSGSNEQF
NA	NA	TRBV5-5	TRBJ2-7	ASSASPQGIYEQY
NA	NA	TRBV9	TRBJ1-2	ASSVEVSRVGGYT
NA	NA	TRBV23-1	TRBJ1-5	ASSQSDERDNQPQH
TRBD2	NA	TRBV28	TRBJ2-3	ASPPPPLEREFADTQY
NA	NA	TRBV5-1	TRBJ1-2	ASSFLSSARGYT
NA	NA	TRBV28	TRBJ2-2	ASRYSNTGELF
NA	NA	TRBV6-2/TRBV6-3	TRBJ2-7	ASSRTGRTYEQY
TRBD2	NA	TRBV12-3/TRBV12-4	TRBJ2-5	ASSLAGGVTQY